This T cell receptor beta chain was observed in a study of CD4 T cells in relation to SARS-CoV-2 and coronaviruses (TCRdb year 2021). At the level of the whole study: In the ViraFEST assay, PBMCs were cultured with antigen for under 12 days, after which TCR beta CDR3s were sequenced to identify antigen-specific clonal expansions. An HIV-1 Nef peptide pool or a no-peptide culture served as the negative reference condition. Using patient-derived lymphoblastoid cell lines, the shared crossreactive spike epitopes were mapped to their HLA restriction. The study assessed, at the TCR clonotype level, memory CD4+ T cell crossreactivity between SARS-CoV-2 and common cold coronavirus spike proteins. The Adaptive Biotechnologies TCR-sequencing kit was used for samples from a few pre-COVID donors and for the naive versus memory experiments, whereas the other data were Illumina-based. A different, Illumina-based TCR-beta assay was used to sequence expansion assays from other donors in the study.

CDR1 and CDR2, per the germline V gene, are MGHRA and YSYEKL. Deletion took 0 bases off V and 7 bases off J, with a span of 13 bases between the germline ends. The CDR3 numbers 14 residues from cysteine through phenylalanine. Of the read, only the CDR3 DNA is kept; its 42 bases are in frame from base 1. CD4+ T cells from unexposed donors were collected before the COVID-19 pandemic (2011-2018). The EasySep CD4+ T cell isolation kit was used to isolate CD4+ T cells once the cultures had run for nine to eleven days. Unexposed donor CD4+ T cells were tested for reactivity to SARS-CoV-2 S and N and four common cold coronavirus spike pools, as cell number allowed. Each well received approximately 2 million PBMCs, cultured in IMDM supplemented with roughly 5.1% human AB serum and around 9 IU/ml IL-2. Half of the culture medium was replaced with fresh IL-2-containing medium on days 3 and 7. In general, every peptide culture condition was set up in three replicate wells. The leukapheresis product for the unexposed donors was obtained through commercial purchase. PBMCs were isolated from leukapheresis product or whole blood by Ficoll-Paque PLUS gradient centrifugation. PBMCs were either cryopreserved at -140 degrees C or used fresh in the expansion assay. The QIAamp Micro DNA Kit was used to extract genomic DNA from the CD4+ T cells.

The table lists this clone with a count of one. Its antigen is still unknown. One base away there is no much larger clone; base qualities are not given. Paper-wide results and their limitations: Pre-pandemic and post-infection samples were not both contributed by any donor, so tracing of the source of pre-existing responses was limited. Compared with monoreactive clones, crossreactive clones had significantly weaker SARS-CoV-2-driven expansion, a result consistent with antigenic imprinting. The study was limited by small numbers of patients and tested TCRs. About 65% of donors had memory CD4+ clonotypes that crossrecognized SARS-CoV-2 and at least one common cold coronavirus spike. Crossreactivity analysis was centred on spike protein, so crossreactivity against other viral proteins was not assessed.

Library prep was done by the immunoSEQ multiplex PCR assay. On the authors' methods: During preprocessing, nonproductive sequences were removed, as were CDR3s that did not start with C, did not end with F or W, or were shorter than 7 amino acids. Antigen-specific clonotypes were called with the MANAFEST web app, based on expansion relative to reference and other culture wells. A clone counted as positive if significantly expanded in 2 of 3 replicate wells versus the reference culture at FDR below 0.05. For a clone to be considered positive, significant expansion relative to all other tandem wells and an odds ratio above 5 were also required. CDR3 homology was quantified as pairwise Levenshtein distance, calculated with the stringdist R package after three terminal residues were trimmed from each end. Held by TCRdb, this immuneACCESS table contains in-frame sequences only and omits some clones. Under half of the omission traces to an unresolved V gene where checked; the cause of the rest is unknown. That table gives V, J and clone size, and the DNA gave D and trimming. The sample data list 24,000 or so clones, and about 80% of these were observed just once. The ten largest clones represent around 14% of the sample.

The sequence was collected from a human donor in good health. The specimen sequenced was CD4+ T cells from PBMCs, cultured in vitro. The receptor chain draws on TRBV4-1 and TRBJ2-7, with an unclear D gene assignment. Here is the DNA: TGCGCCAGCAGCCAAGATCTCCAGGATCGGGAGCAGTACTTC. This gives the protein CASSQDLQDREQYF.